This T cell receptor (beta chain) was identified during a study of T cells in Graves' hyperthyroidism and ophthalmopathy. Study overall: Before any treatment, at initial diagnosis, peripheral blood was collected.

Diagnosis relied on clinical symptoms, serum thyroxine and TRAb, thyroid ultrasound and orbital computed tomography. V was clipped by 0 bases and J by 2 bases; unmatched bases: 6. Germline values: CDR1 SNHLY, CDR2 FYNNEI. The CDR3 runs 16 residues. Amplified TCR beta CDR3 regions derived from RNA transcripts. The TCR CDR3 first-round RT-PCR relied on the HTBI primer set. TCRdb called the multiplex PCR reads again in MiXCR, with one record for every CDR3 protein. The sample records 250,000 to 300,000 distinct CDR3 sequences, roughly a fifth being singletons. Overall study findings and caveats: Most thyroid clonotypes expanded above 0.001 were also detected in blood.

This clonotype was seen ten or more times. Its antigen is unknown. The material sequenced was blood. The TCR sequence derives from a man between 45 and 60 years old with Graves' ophthalmopathy. The rearrangement links TRBV2 to TRBJ2-7; 8 nucleotides align to TRBD2. The CDR3: CASSEAVGLGTYEQYF. For the CDR3, the DNA is TGTGCCAGCAGTGAAGCGGTGGGACTAGGAACCTACGAGCAGTACTTC. Together with reference TRBV2 and TRBJ2-7, the CDR3 gives the full variable domain: EPEVTQTPSHQVTQMGQEVILRCVPISNHLYFYWYRQILGQKVEFLVSFYNNEISEKSEIFDDQFSVERPDGSNFTLKIRSTKLEDSAMYFCASSEAVGLGTYEQYFGPGTRLTVT.